This is a list of T cell receptor beta chains from one sample in a study of T cell changes during pregnancy in multiple sclerosis. TCRdb's table, derived via immunoSEQ multiplex PCR, lists solely in-frame clones and lacks some. The top ten clones hold roughly 10% of a sample with approximately 50,000 clones, about nine tenths of them seen once. The sequences come from CD8+ T cells from peripheral blood mononuclear cells, collected after pregnancy. The receptors shown here come from a female donor with multiple sclerosis, enrolled in a pregnancy study. Each CDR3 is given with its conserved first and last residue. Fields, in order: D gene, V gene, J gene, CDR3 DNA, CDR3 protein. The D gene is left open where the match is weak.

D gene: NA
V gene: TRBV2
J gene: TRBJ2-7
CDR3 DNA: TGTGCCAGCAGGACCGAGGGATACGAGCAGTACTTC
CDR3 protein: CASRTEGYEQYF

D gene: TRBD1
V gene: TRBV2
J gene: TRBJ2-5
CDR3 DNA: TGTGCCAGCAGTGATTACAGGGGAAGGAGTGGAGAGACCCAGTACTTC
CDR3 protein: CASSDYRGRSGETQYF

D gene: NA
V gene: TRBV13
J gene: TRBJ2-7
CDR3 DNA: TGTGCCAGCAGCTTGAGGTCCGGACAGACTAACTACGAGCAGTATTTC
CDR3 protein: CASSLRSGQTNYEQYF

D gene: NA
V gene: TRBV9
J gene: TRBJ2-7
CDR3 DNA: TGTGCCAGCAGCCCGGGGGGCCGGATCGACGAGCAGTACTTC
CDR3 protein: CASSPGGRIDEQYF

D gene: NA
V gene: TRBV19
J gene: TRBJ2-7
CDR3 DNA: TGTGCCAGTAGTGACCGACTCAACAAACCCTACGAGCAGTACTTC
CDR3 protein: CASSDRLNKPYEQYF

D gene: NA
V gene: TRBV29-1
J gene: TRBJ2-5
CDR3 DNA: TGCAGCGTTGAAGGAGGGTCGGGTAGTGAAGAGACCCAGTACTTC
CDR3 protein: CSVEGGSGSEETQYF

D gene: NA
V gene: TRBV4-1
J gene: TRBJ2-7
CDR3 DNA: TGCGCCAGCAGCCAAGGACTGAACTACGAGCAGTACTTC
CDR3 protein: CASSQGLNYEQYF

D gene: TRBD2
V gene: TRBV13
J gene: TRBJ2-1
CDR3 DNA: TGTGCCAGCAGCTCTCTAGCGGGGGGAGACAACAATGAGCAGTTCTTC
CDR3 protein: CASSSLAGGDNNEQFF

D gene: TRBD1
V gene: TRBV2
J gene: TRBJ1-5
CDR3 DNA: TGTGCCAGCAGTGAAGCCTCGGACAGGTTCGACAATCAGCCCCAGCATTTT
CDR3 protein: CASSEASDRFDNQPQHF

D gene: TRBD1
V gene: TRBV5-4
J gene: TRBJ2-7
CDR3 DNA: TGTGCCAGCAGCTACCGGGACAGGCTCTACGAGCAGTACTTC
CDR3 protein: CASSYRDRLYEQYF

D gene: NA
V gene: TRBV11-2
J gene: TRBJ1-1
CDR3 DNA: TGTGCCAGCAGCTTAGATTTGGGACAACCAGAAGCTTTCTTT
CDR3 protein: CASSLDLGQPEAFF

D gene: NA
V gene: TRBV15
J gene: TRBJ2-2
CDR3 DNA: TGTGCCACCAGCAGGGCCAACACGGGCACCGGGGAGCTGTTTTTT
CDR3 protein: CATSRANTGTGELFF

D gene: NA
V gene: TRBV15
J gene: TRBJ2-5
CDR3 DNA: TGTGCCACCAGCAGAGAAAGGTTGGCGGGGGCTGTGGAGACCCAGTACTTC
CDR3 protein: CATSRERLAGAVETQYF

D gene: TRBD1
V gene: TRBV27
J gene: TRBJ1-2
CDR3 DNA: TGTGCCAGCAGTCCCGGGACAGGCTATGGCTACACCTTC
CDR3 protein: CASSPGTGYGYTF

D gene: NA
V gene: TRBV25-1
J gene: TRBJ2-2
CDR3 DNA: TGTGCCAGCAGTGAAGGAAACGGGGTTGGCACCGGGGAGCTGTTTTTT
CDR3 protein: CASSEGNGVGTGELFF

D gene: TRBD1
V gene: TRBV5-8
J gene: TRBJ1-1
CDR3 DNA: TGTGCCAGCAGCTTGGCCGGGGGCAGGGGGCCGAGCACTGAAGCTTTCTTT
CDR3 protein: CASSLAGGRGPSTEAFF

D gene: NA
V gene: TRBV6-5
J gene: TRBJ2-7
CDR3 DNA: TGTGCCAGCAGTTACTCGAGCACCCCCTACGAGCAGTACTTC
CDR3 protein: CASSYSSTPYEQYF

D gene: TRBD1
V gene: TRBV5-1
J gene: TRBJ2-5
CDR3 DNA: TGCGCCAGCAGCAAAGACAGGGGATTAAGGGAGACCCAGTACTTC
CDR3 protein: CASSKDRGLRETQYF

D gene: NA
V gene: TRBV6-5
J gene: TRBJ1-2
CDR3 DNA: TGTGCCAGCAGTTACCCAGGGGCCTATGGCTACACCTTC
CDR3 protein: CASSYPGAYGYTF

D gene: NA
V gene: TRBV6-1
J gene: TRBJ1-1
CDR3 DNA: TGTGCCAGCAGTGAAGCATCAGGAGGAGGGGATGCTTTCTTT
CDR3 protein: CASSEASGGGDAFF

D gene: NA
V gene: TRBV30
J gene: TRBJ2-7
CDR3 DNA: TGTGCCTGGACCTCAACAGGGACCTACGAGCAGTACTTC
CDR3 protein: CAWTSTGTYEQYF

D gene: TRBD2
V gene: TRBV7-3
J gene: TRBJ2-1
CDR3 DNA: TGTGCCAGCAGCCCAGCCGGGGGGGGATTGCAGTTCTTC
CDR3 protein: CASSPAGGGLQFF

D gene: NA
V gene: TRBV7-9
J gene: TRBJ2-7
CDR3 DNA: TGTGCCAGCAGCGTCGGACAGATCCACGAGCAGTACTTC
CDR3 protein: CASSVGQIHEQYF

D gene: TRBD1
V gene: TRBV15
J gene: TRBJ1-2
CDR3 DNA: TGTGCCACCAGCAGCCTTCCCTTGGGGACAGGGGTTGATGGCTACACCTTC
CDR3 protein: CATSSLPLGTGVDGYTF